There are a few counts of the clone carrying this TCR beta chain. What it binds is unknown. This specimen comes from a study of T-cell memory formation after mild COVID-19. Study as a whole: TCR clusters largely stayed donor specific.

The CDR3 runs 13 residues. Per the germline V gene, CDR1 is LGHNA and CDR2 is YSLEER. Trimming pared 0 bases from V and 5 bases from J, leaving 7 bases between. Study-level findings and limits: Pre-infection memory contained some responding clones, which suggested that cross-reactive memory had joined.

Constant-segment primers and 5'RACE yielded cDNA libraries for TCR alpha and TCR beta, each carrying sample barcodes and UMIs. Each CDR3 protein gets one entry after TCRdb re-called the 5' RACE reads with MiXCR. The sample lists fewer than 650,000 distinct CDR3 sequences; 20% to 25% were seen once. The chain has TRBV4-3 and TRBJ2-5, with D uncertain. This sequence was found in an adult woman who had mild COVID-19 (a few samples of this study predate the infection). Cell type and time point are not known. The sample comprised PBMCs or a T cell subset sorted from them (not recorded which). The CDR3 DNA is TGCGCCAGCAGCCAAGATTCGTATGAGACCCAGTACTTC. Encoded protein: CASSQDSYETQYF.